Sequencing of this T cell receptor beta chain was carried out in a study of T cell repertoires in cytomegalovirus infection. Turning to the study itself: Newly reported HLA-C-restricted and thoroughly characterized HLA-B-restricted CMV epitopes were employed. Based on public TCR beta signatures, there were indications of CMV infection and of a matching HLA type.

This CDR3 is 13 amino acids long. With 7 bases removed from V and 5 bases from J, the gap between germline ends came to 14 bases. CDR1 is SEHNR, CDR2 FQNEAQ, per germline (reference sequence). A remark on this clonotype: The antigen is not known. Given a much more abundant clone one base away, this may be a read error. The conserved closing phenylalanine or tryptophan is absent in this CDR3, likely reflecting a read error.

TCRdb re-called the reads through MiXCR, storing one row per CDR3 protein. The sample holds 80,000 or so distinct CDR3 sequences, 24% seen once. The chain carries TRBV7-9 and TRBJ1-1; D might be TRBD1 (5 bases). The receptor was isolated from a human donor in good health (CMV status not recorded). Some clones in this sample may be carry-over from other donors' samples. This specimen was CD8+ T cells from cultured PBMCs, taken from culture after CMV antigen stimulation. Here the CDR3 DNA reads TGTGCCAGCAAGGAGGGCGAGGGGACTGAAGCTTTCTCT. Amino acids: CASKEGEGTEAFS.